The 24 T cell receptor beta chains given below trace back to one sample, sequenced in a study of cytomegalovirus exposure and HLA in healthy donors. PCR was performed using 60 Vbeta and 13 Jbeta primers. Produced via immunoSEQ multiplex PCR; TCRdb's table is partial and in-frame only. The sample comprises more than 100,000 clones, 75% to 90% of which are singletons, and 2% to 2.5% rests with the top ten. Sample: PBMCs. The source of these receptors is a man aged 30 to 45 in good health and CMV-seronegative.

The chain combines TRBV10-3 with TRBJ2-7; the match to TRBD1 covers 9 bases. With 8 bases clipped from V and 0 bases from J, the junction kept 11 bases outside the gene matches. CDR3 length equals 16 residues. Germline V gives CDR1 ENHRY, CDR2 SYGVKD. The CDR3, as DNA: TGTGCCATCGGGGGACAGGGAGGATCAAGCTCCTACGAGCAGTACTTC. It codes for CAIGGQGGSSSYEQYF.

The CDR3, as DNA: TGTGCCAGCAGTTCGGGACAGACAAAAGCTTTCTTT. Translated, it gives CASSSGQTKAFF. V gene TRBV6-6 combines with J gene TRBJ1-1; 7 bases map to TRBD1. The CDR3 extends over 12 amino acids. V lost 4 bases, J lost 9 bases, and 5 bases stayed unmatched. In germline, CDR1 is MNHNY, CDR2 SVGAGI (reference sequence).

The chain carries TRBV7-2 and TRBJ2-4, with 9 bases that match TRBD2. The germline V gene encodes CDR1 SGHTA and CDR2 FQGNSA. The CDR3 spans 16 residues. The ends lost 5 bases at V and 0 bases at J; junction bases unmatched: 5. CDR3 DNA sequence: TGTGCCAGCAGCCCGCAGCGGGGGGCAGCCAAAAACATTCAGTACTTC. Amino acids: CASSPQRGAAKNIQYF.

This clone was recorded only once. The genes are TRBV5-1 and TRBJ2-7, with a possible D match to TRBD1 (5 bases). Trimming took 1 base from V and 2 from J, leaving 10 bases between them. CDR1 and CDR2 (germline): SGHRS, YFSETQ. This CDR3 region has 14 residues. In DNA, the CDR3 is TGCGCCAGCAGCTTGATGCAGGGTCCCTACGAGCAGTACTTC. This gives the protein CASSLMQGPYEQYF. Full variable domain (outside the CDR3, taken from reference TRBV5-1 and TRBJ2-7): KAGVTQTPRYLIKTRGQQVTLSCSPISGHRSVSWYQQTPGQGLQFLFEYFSETQRNKGNFPGRFSGRQFSNSRSEMNVSTLELGDSALYLCASSLMQGPYEQYFGPGTRLTVT.

The rearrangement joins TRBV6-4 to TRBJ1-6; tentative D call: TRBD1 (5 bases). Germline CDR1 and CDR2: MRHNA and SNTAGT. V was trimmed by 3 bases and J by 7 bases, leaving 13 bases between them. The CDR3 is made up of 15 amino acids. The CDR3 nucleotides are TGTGCCAGCAGTGAAAGTGACAGTCGGAATTCACCCCTCCACTTT. Its protein product is CASSESDSRNSPLHF.

The chain links TRBV29-1 to TRBJ1-4, with TRBD1 as a possible D gene (6 bases). This CDR3 spans 14 amino acids. Germline CDR1 reads SQVTM; CDR2 reads ANQGSEA. Trimming cost V 7 bases and J 3 bases, with 15 bases left between them. This chain's CDR3 is CSGGRGGPNEKLFF. CDR3 nucleotide sequence: TGCAGCGGGGGGAGAGGGGGTCCTAATGAAAAACTGTTTTTT.

This clone came up once. This chain joins TRBV19 and TRBJ1-6; 7 nucleotides agree with TRBD1. This CDR3 is 16 amino acids long. Germline trimming cut 1 base from V and 7 bases from J; bases unmatched to any gene: 7. Per germline, CDR1 LNHDA and CDR2 SQIVND (reference sequence). In nucleotides, the CDR3 is TGTGCCAGTAGTATAGTTGCGACAGGGCGGAATTCACCCCTCCACTTT. As protein: CASSIVATGRNSPLHF.

The chain links TRBV7-6 to TRBJ1-6; D call uncertain. V gave up 3 bases and J gave up 7 bases, with 19 bases separating them. Germline CDR1 is SGHVS and CDR2 is FNYEAQ. This CDR3 has 17 residues. The DNA for the CDR3 is TGTGCCAGCAGCTTGGGGTTGCGGGCCGCCGGCAATTCACCCCTCCACTTT. It codes for CASSLGLRAAGNSPLHF.

The V call is TRBV11-2, the J call TRBJ1-1, with 9 bases fitting TRBD1. The germline gives CDR1 SGHAT, CDR2 FQNNGV. The CDR3 runs 14 residues. V shed 5 bases, J shed 8 bases, and the junction held 9 bases outside the gene matches. This CDR3 is CASSLIRQGDEAFF. CDR3 nucleotides: TGTGCCAGCAGCCTAATCCGACAGGGGGACGAAGCTTTCTTT. The full variable domain, with the rest looked up from reference TRBV11-2 and TRBJ1-1, is EAGVAQSPRYKIIEKRQSVAFWCNPISGHATLYWYQQILGQGPKLLIQFQNNGVVDDSQLPKDRFSAERLKGVDSTLKIQPAKLEDSAVYLCASSLIRQGDEAFFGQGTRLTVV.

The CDR3 here is CASSKLLGANYGYTF. DNA for the CDR3: TGTGCCAGTAGTAAGCTCCTAGGGGCTAACTATGGCTACACCTTC. The chain is built from TRBV19 and TRBJ1-2, with D possibly matching TRBD1 (5 bases). The CDR3 covers 15 residues. Germline values: CDR1 LNHDA, CDR2 SQIVND (reference sequence). V lost 4 bases, J lost 0 bases, and 12 bases lay in between.

The chain uses TRBV18 and TRBJ2-2, with 8 bases aligning to TRBD1. Looked up from germline, CDR1 is KGHSH and CDR2 is LQKENI. The CDR3 has 18 amino acids. V dropped 2 bases and J dropped 1; count of bases not matched to a gene: 9. CDR3 sequence: CASSPNRQGRGNTGELFF. As DNA, the CDR3 is TGTGCCAGCTCACCAAATCGACAGGGGCGGGGGAACACCGGGGAGCTGTTTTTT.

V and J are TRBV5-6 and TRBJ1-4; D is undetermined. This CDR3 spans 15 amino acids. Germline loops: CDR1 SGHDT, CDR2 YYEEEE. V dropped 0 bases and J dropped 2 bases, with 8 bases sitting between them. The CDR3 DNA reads TGTGCCAGCAGCTTGGTGGAGGAGACTAATGAAAAACTGTTTTTT. This codes for CASSLVEETNEKLFF.

The gene calls are TRBV7-9 and TRBJ2-2, with a tentative D call TRBD1 (5 bases). The germline gives CDR1 SEHNR, CDR2 FQNEAQ (reference sequence). CDR3 length: 16 amino acids. Trimming shortened V by 4 bases and J by 0 bases, and 12 bases separated the two germline ends. The DNA of the CDR3 is TGTGCCAGCAGCTCAAACAGGATAACGAACACCGGGGAGCTGTTTTTT. The encoded protein is CASSSNRITNTGELFF.

The V gene is TRBV15, the J gene TRBJ2-5, with 8 nucleotides matching TRBD1. There are 14 residues in the CDR3. The germline V gene has CDR1 LNHNV and CDR2 YYDKDF (reference sequence). With V trimmed by 2 bases and J by 5 bases, 4 bases remained unmatched. DNA for the CDR3: TGTGCCACCAGCAGAACGACAGGGGCGGAGACCCAGTACTTC. It translates to CATSRTTGAETQYF.

Only a few counts were recorded for this clone. The chain combines TRBV18 with TRBJ2-6; D is undetermined. Trimming removed 0 bases from V and 0 bases from J, with 6 bases in between. Germline loops: CDR1 KGHSH, CDR2 LQKENI. The CDR3 contains 16 residues. The CDR3 spells CASSPPSSSGANVLTF. The CDR3 DNA reads TGTGCCAGCTCACCACCTTCGAGCTCTGGGGCCAACGTCCTGACTTTC.

The chain joins TRBV7-9 to TRBJ2-2; 7 bases match TRBD1. Looked up from germline, CDR1 is SEHNR and CDR2 is FQNEAQ (reference sequence). CDR3 length: 16 amino acids. V shed 2 bases, J shed 0 bases, and the junction held 3 bases outside the gene matches. The CDR3 bases are TGTGCCAGCAGCTTAACAGGGGACCCGAACACCGGGGAGCTGTTTTTT. This sequence encodes CASSLTGDPNTGELFF.

The CDR3, as DNA: TGTGCCAGTAGTGTTAACAATCAGCCCCAGCATTTT. Residues: CASSVNNQPQHF. J is TRBJ1-5 and V is TRBV19; no firm D call. V dropped 5 bases and J dropped 3 bases, with 5 bases sitting between them. The germline V gene has CDR1 LNHDA and CDR2 SQIVND (reference sequence). There are 12 residues in the CDR3.

The rearrangement uses TRBV27 and TRBJ2-5; 7 nucleotides line up with TRBD2. V gave up 3 bases and J gave up 5 bases; unmatched junction bases: 3. CDR1 is MNHEY, CDR2 SMNVEV, per germline (reference sequence). CDR3 length: 13 residues. The CDR3 spells CASSLGGVETQYF. In DNA, the CDR3 is TGTGCCAGCAGTTTGGGGGGGGTCGAGACCCAGTACTTC.

This clone was seen a single time. The chain employs TRBV18 and TRBJ1-1; 9 bases align to TRBD1. The trim removed 5 bases at V and 5 bases at J, leaving 9 bases unmatched. Germline-derived CDR1 and CDR2 are KGHSH and LQKENI. CDR3 length: 15 residues. In DNA, the CDR3 is TGTGCCAGCTCAACGTTACAGGGGGCCGGGACTGAAGCTTTCTTT. This gives the protein CASSTLQGAGTEAFF.

This clone appeared a few times. This sequence joins TRBV25-1 and TRBJ1-3, with D unresolved. This CDR3 has 14 residues. Germline loops: CDR1 MGHDK, CDR2 SYGVNS. V was cut by 2 bases and J by 1 base, with 6 bases left in between. As DNA, the CDR3 is TGTGCCAGCAGTGAAGAGAGGTCTGGAAACACCATATATTTT. As protein: CASSEERSGNTIYF.

The chain links TRBV2 to TRBJ2-5; 8 bases align to TRBD2. CDR1 is SNHLY, CDR2 FYNNEI, per germline. V dropped 7 bases and J dropped 5; count of bases not matched to a gene: 12. This CDR3 spans 15 amino acids. As DNA, the CDR3 is TGTGCCAGCATGCGTGGGACTAGTAACGCGGAGACCCAGTACTTC. As protein: CASMRGTSNAETQYF. The variable domain in full, with the rest retrieved from reference TRBV2 and TRBJ2-5, is EPEVTQTPSHQVTQMGQEVILRCVPISNHLYFYWYRQILGQKVEFLVSFYNNEISEKSEIFDDQFSVERPDGSNFTLKIRSTKLEDSAMYFCASMRGTSNAETQYFGPGTRLLVL.

To note about this clone: Sequence at one end of the junction differs from germline and may be a read error. This chain links TRBV7-9 with TRBJ1-5, with a possible D match to TRBD1 (6 bases). The CDR3 runs 15 residues. Germline V gene lookup returns CDR1 SEHNR and CDR2 FQNEAQ (reference sequence). CDR3 region: CSSSGTTGLNQPQHF. CDR3 in DNA: TGTTCCAGCAGCGGAACGACAGGTCTTAATCAGCCCCAGCATTTT. The full variable domain, its missing parts supplied by reference TRBV7-9 and TRBJ1-5, is DTGVSQNPRHKITKRGQNVTFRCDPISEHNRLYWYRQTLGQGPEFLTYFQNEAQLEKSRLLSDRFSAERPKGSFSTLEIQRTEQGDSAMYLCSSSGTTGLNQPQHFGDGTRLSIL.

V and J are TRBV6-6 and TRBJ2-7; D is unclear. Germline V gene data show CDR1 as MNHNY and CDR2 as SVGAGI (reference sequence). V was shortened by 6 bases and J by 0 bases, with 12 bases between the two germline ends. This CDR3 has 14 residues. For the CDR3, the DNA is TGTGCCAGCAGCCCCAACCCGAGCTCCTACGAGCAGTACTTC. Amino acids: CASSPNPSSYEQYF.

Only a few counts were recorded for this clone. This chain joins TRBV6-5 and TRBJ2-5; the D gene is possibly TRBD1 (6 bases). Germline CDR1 reads MNHEY; CDR2 reads SVGAGI. Trimming shortened V by 5 bases and J by 4 bases, and 11 bases separated the two germline ends. The CDR3 length is 13 residues. CDR3 bases: TGTGCCAGCAGTGCACAGGGTCGAGAGACCCAGTACTTC. Amino acid sequence: CASSAQGRETQYF.